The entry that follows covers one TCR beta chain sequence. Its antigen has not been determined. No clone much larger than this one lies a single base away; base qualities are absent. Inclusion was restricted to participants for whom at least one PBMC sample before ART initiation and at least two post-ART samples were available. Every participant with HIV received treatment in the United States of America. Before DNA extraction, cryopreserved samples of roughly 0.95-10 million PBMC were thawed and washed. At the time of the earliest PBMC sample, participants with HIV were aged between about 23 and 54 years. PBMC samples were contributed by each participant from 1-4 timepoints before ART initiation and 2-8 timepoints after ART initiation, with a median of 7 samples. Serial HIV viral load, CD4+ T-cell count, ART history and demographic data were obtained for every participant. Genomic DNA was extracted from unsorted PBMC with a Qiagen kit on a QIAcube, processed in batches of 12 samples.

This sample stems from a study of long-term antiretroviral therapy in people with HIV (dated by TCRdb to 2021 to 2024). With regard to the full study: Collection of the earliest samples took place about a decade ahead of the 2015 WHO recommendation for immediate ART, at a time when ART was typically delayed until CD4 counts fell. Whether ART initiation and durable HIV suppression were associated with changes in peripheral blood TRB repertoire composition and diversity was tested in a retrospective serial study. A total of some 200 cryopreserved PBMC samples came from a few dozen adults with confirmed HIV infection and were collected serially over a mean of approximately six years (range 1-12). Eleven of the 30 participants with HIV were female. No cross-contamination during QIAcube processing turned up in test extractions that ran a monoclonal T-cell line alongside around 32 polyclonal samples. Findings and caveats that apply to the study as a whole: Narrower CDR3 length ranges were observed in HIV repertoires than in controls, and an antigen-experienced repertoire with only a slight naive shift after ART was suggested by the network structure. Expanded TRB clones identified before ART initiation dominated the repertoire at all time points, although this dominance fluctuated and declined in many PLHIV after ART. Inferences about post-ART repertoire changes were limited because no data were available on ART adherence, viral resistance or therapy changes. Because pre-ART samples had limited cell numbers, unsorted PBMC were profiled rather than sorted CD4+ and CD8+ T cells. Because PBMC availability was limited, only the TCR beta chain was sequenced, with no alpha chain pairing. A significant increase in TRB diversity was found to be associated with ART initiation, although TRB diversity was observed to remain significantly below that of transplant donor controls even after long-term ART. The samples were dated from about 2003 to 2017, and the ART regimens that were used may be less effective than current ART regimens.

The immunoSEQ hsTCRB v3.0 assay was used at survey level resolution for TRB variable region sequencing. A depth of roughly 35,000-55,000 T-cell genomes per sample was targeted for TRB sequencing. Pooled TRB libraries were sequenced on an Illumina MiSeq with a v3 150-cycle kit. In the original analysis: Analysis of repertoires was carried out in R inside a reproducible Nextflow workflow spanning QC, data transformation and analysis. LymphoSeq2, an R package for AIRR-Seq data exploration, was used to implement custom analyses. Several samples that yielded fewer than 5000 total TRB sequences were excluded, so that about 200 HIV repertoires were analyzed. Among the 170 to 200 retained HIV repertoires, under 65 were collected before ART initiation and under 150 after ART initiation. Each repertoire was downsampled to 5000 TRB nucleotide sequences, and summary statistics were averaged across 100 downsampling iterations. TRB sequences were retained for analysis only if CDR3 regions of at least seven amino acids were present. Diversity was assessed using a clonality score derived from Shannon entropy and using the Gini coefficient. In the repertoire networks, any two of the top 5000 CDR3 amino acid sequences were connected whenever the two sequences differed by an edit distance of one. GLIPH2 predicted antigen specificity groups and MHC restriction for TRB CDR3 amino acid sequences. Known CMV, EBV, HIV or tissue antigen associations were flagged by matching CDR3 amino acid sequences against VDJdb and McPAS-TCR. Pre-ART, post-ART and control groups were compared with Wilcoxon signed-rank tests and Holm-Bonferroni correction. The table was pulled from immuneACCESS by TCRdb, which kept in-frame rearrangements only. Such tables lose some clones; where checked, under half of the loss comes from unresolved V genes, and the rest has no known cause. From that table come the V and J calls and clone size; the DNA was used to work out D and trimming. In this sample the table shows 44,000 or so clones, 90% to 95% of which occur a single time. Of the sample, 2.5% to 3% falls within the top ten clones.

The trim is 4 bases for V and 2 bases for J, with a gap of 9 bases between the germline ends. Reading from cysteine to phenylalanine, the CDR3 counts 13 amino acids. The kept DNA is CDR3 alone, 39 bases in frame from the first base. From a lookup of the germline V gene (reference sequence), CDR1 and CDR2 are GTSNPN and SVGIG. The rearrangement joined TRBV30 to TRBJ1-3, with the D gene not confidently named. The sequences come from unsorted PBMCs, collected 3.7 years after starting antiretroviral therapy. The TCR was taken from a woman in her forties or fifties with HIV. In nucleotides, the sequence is TGTGCCTGGACCAGGCTCACTGGAAACACCATATATTTT. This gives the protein CAWTRLTGNTIYF.